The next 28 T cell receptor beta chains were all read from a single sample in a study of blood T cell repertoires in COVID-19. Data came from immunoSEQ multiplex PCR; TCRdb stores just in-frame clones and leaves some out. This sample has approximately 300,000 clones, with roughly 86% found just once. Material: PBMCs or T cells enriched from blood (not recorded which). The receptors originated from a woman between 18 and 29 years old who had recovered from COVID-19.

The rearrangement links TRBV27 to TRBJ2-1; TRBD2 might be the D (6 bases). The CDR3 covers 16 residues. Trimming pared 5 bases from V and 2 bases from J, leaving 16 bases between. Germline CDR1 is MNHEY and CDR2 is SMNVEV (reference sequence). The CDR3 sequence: CASSPLAGRTYNEQFF. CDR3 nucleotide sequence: TGTGCCAGCAGTCCCCTTGCGGGACGGACCTACAATGAGCAGTTCTTC.

The CDR3 DNA is TGTGCCATCAGTGAAGAGTTGTCTGGAAACACCATATATTTT. Translating it yields CAISEELSGNTIYF. The chain combines TRBV10-3 with TRBJ1-3; D uncertain. Germline lookup yields CDR1 ENHRY and CDR2 SYGVKD. The CDR3 length is 14 residues. Trimming left V 3 bases short and J 1 base short, with 7 bases between.

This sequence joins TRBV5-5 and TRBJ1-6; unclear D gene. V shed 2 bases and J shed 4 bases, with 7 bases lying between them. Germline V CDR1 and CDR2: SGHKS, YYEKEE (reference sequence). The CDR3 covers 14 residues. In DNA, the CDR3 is TGTGCCAGCAGCTTATGGGAGTATAATTCACCCCTCCACTTT. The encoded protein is CASSLWEYNSPLHF.

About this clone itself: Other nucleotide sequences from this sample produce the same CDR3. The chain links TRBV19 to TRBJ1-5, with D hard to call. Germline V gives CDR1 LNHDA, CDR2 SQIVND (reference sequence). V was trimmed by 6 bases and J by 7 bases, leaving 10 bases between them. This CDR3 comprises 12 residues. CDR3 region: CASSPSGQPQHF. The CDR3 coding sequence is TGTGCCAGTAGCCCTAGCGGGCAGCCCCAGCATTTT. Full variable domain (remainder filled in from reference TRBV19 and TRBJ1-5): DGGITQSPKYLFRKEGQNVTLSCEQNLNHDAMYWYRQDPGQGLRLIYYSQIVNDFQKGDIAEGYSVSREKKESFPLTVTSAQKNPTAFYLCASSPSGQPQHFGDGTRLSIL.

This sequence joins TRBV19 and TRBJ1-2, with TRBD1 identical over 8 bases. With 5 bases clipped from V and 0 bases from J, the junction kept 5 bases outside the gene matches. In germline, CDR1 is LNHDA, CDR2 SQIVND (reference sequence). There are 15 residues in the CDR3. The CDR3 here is CASSPWTGSNYGYTF. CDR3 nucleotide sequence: TGTGCCAGTAGTCCCTGGACAGGGTCTAACTATGGCTACACCTTC.

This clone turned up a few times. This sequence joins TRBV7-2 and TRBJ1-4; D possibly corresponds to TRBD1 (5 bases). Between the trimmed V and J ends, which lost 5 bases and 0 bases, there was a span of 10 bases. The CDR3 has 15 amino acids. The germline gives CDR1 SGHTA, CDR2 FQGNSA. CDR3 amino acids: CASSARGATNEKLFF. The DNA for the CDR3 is TGTGCCAGCAGCGCCCGGGGGGCAACTAATGAAAAACTGTTTTTT.

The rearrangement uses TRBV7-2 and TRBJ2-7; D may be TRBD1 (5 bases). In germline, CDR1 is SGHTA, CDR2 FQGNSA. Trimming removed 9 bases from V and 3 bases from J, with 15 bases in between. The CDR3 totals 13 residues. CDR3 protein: CASGSGQIYEQYF. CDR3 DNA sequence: TGTGCCAGTGGCTCCGGACAAATCTACGAGCAGTACTTC.

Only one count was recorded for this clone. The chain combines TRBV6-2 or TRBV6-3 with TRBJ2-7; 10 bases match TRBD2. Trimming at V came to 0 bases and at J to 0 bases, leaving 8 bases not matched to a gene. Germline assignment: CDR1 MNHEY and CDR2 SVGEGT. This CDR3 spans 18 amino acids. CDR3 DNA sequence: TGTGCCAGCAGTTACTCGAGGCTAGCGGGGGCCCTCTCCTACGAGCAGTACTTC. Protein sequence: CASSYSRLAGALSYEQYF.

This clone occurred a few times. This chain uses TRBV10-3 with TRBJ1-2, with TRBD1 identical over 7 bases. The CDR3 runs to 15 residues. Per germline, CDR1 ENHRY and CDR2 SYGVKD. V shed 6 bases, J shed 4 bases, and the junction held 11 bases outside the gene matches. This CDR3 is CAISTTGALGYGYTF. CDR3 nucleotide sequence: TGTGCCATCAGCACCACAGGGGCCCTAGGCTATGGCTACACCTTC.

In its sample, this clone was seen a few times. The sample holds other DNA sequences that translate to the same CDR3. The CDR3 DNA follows: TGTGCCAGCAGAGGGCAGGGGGCCGGGAACACTGAAGCTTTCTTT. It codes for CASRGQGAGNTEAFF. The chain is built from TRBV6-5 and TRBJ1-1; TRBD1 aligns across 8 bases. The V gene's germline CDR1 is MNHEY and CDR2 SVGAGI. After removal of 6 bases from V and 1 base from J, the junction contained 7 bases not matched to a gene. The CDR3 contains 15 residues.

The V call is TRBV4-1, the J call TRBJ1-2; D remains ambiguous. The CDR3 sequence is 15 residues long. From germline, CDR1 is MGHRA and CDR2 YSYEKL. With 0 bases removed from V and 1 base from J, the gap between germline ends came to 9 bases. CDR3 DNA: TGCGCCAGCAGCCAAGATTCGGAGGGTAACTATGGCTACACCTTC. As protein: CASSQDSEGNYGYTF.

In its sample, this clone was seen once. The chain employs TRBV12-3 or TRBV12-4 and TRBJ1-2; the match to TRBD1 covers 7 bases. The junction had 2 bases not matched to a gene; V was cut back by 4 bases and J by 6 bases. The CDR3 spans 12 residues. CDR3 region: CASSSDRDGYTF. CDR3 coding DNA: TGTGCCAGCAGTTCCGACAGGGATGGCTACACCTTC.

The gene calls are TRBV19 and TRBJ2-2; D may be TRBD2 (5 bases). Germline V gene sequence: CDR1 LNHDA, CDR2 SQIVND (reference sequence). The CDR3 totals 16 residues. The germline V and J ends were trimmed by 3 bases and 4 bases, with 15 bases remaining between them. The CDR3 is CASSILGAVGTGELFF. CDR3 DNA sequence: TGTGCCAGTAGTATTTTGGGAGCAGTCGGCACCGGGGAGCTGTTTTTT.

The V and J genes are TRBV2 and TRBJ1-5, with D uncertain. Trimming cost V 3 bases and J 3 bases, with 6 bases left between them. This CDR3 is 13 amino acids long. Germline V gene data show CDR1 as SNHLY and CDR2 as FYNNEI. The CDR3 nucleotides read TGTGCCAGCAGTGACAGTCCCAATCAGCCCCAGCATTTT. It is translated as CASSDSPNQPQHF.

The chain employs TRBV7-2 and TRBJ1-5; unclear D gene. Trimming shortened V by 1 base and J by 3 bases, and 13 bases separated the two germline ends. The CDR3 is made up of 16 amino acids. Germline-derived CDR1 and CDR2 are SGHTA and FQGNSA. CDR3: CASSLVGGTYNQPQHF. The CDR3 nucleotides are TGTGCCAGCAGCTTAGTAGGCGGAACCTACAATCAGCCCCAGCATTTT.

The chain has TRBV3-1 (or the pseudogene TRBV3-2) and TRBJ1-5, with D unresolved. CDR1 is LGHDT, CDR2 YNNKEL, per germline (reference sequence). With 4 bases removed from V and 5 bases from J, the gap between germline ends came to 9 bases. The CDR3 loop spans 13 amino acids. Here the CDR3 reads CASSLNLDQPQHF. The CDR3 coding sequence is TGTGCCAGCAGCCTTAACTTGGATCAGCCCCAGCATTTT.

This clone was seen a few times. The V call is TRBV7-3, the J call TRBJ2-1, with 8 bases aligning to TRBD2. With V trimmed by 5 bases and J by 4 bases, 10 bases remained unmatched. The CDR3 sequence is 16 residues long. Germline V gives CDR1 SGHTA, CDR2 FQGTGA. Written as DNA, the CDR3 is TGTGCCAGCAGCCCTACGGCGGGAGGAGCTTACAATGAGCAGTTCTTC. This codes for CASSPTAGGAYNEQFF.

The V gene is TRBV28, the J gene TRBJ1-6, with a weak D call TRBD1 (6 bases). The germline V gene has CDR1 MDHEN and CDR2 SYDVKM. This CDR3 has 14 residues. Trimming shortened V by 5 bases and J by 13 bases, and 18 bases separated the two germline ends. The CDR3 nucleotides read TGTGCCAGCAGTCCTGACAGGTGGAGTCTGCCCCTCCACTTT. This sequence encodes CASSPDRWSLPLHF.

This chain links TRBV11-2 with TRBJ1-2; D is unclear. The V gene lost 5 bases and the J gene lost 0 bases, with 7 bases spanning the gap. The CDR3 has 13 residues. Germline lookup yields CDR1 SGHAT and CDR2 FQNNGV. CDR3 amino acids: CASSAGTNYGYTF. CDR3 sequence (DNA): TGTGCCAGCAGCGCCGGGACTAACTATGGCTACACCTTC.

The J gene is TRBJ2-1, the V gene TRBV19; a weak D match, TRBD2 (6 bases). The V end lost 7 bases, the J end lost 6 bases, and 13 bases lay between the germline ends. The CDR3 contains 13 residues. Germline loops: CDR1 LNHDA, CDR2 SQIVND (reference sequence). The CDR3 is CASTGEQGNEQFF. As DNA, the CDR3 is TGTGCCAGTACGGGGGAGCAAGGCAATGAGCAGTTCTTC. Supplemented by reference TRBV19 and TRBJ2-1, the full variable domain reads DGGITQSPKYLFRKEGQNVTLSCEQNLNHDAMYWYRQDPGQGLRLIYYSQIVNDFQKGDIAEGYSVSREKKESFPLTVTSAQKNPTAFYLCASTGEQGNEQFFGPGTRLTVL.

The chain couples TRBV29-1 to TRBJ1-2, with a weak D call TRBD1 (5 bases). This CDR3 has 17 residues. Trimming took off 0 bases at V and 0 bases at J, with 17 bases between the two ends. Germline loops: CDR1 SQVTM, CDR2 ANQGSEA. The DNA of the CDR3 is TGCAGCGTTGAAGATCGGGTCGTGGGGGGAGCTAACTATGGCTACACCTTC. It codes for CSVEDRVVGGANYGYTF.

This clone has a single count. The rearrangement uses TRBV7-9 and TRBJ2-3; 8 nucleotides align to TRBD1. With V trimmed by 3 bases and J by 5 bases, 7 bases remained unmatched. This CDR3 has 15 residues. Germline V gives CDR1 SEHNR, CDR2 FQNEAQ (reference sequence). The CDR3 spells CASSFGQGEVDTQYF. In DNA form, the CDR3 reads TGTGCCAGCAGCTTTGGACAGGGCGAGGTAGATACGCAGTATTTT.

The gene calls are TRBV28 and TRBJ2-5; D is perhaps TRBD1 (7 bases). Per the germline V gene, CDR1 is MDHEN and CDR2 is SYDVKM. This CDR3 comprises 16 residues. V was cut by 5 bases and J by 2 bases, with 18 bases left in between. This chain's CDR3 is CASSLLAGTAQETQYF. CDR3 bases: TGTGCCAGCAGTCTACTAGCCGGGACAGCACAAGAGACCCAGTACTTC.

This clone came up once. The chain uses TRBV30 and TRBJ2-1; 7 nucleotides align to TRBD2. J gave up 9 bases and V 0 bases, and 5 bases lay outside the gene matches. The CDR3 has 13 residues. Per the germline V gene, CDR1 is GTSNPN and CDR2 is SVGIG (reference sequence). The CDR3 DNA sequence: TGTGCCTGGAGTGTATCTAGCGGAGGTGAGCAGTTCTTC. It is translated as CAWSVSSGGEQFF.

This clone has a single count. CDR3 DNA sequence: TGTGCCAGTAGTATCTGGGACACGAACACTGAAGCTTTCTTT. It yields the protein CASSIWDTNTEAFF. The chain combines TRBV19 with TRBJ1-1; possibly TRBD1 for D (6 bases). CDR1 LNHDA and CDR2 SQIVND come from the germline V gene (reference sequence). The CDR3 length is 14 residues. V was pared by 3 bases and J by 1 base, with 9 bases between. Full variable domain (missing parts from reference TRBV19 and TRBJ1-1): DGGITQSPKYLFRKEGQNVTLSCEQNLNHDAMYWYRQDPGQGLRLIYYSQIVNDFQKGDIAEGYSVSREKKESFPLTVTSAQKNPTAFYLCASSIWDTNTEAFFGQGTRLTVV.

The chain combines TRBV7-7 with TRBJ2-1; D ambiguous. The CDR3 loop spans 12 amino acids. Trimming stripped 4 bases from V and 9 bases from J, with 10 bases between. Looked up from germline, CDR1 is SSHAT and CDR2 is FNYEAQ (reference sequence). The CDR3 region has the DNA TGTGCCAGCAGCTCTACGTCGGGTGAGCAGTTCTTC. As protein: CASSSTSGEQFF.

The CDR3 bases are TGCGCCAGCAGCCAAGATTCTGGACTAGCGGGGACAGATACGCAGTATTTT. Translation gives CASSQDSGLAGTDTQYF. The V gene is TRBV4-3, the J gene TRBJ2-3; 12 positions agree with TRBD2. After removal of 0 bases from V and 3 bases from J, the junction contained 4 bases not matched to a gene. Germline V gene sequence: CDR1 LGHNA, CDR2 YSLEER. CDR3 length: 17 amino acids.

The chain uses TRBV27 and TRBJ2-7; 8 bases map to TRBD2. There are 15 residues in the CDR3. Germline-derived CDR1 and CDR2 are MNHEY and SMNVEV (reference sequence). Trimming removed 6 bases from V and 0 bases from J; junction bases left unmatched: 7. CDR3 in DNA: TGTGCCAGCAGGCCCAATCTAGCGGGCTCCTACGAGCAGTACTTC. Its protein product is CASRPNLAGSYEQYF.